This T cell receptor (beta chain) emerged from a study of T cell repertoires in cytomegalovirus infection. Across the study: Signatures in public TCR beta sequences pointed to both CMV infection and matching HLA type. General study points: Predominance within the ex vivo response was attributable to HLA-C-restricted CMV-specific TCR beta clonotypes. Carriers of CMV and the relevant HLA type were discriminated by public TCR beta frequency.

The CDR3 loop spans 16 amino acids. V gave up 4 bases and J gave up 6 bases; unmatched junction bases: 13. Germline V lookup: CDR1 SGHTA, CDR2 FQGNSA. MiXCR, run by TCRdb on the reads, gives a single entry per CDR3 protein. Among about 34,000 distinct CDR3 sequences, roughly half were seen once, and the ten largest hold approximately 92%. This clonotype was seen a handful of times. The antigen is not known. The sample was CD8+ T cells from cultured PBMCs, taken from culture after CMV antigen stimulation. This sequence joins TRBV7-2 and TRBJ2-7; 9 bases match TRBD2. The TCR comes from a human donor in good health (CMV status not recorded). Some clones in this sample may be carry-over from other donors' samples. DNA for the CDR3: TGTGCCAGCAGCTCACTATTCGGGACTAGCCGAGCCGAGCAGTACTTC. It specifies CASSSLFGTSRAEQYF.